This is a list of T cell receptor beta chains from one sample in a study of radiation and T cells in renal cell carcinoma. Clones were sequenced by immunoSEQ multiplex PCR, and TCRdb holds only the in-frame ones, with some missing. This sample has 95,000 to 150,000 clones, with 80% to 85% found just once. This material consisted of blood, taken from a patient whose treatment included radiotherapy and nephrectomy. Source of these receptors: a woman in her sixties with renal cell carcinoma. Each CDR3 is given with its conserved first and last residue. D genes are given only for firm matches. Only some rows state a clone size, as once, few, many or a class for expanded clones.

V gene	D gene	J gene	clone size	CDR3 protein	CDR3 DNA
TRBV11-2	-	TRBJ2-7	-	CASSLEGITRDF	TGTGCCAGCAGCTTAGAAGGGATCACCAGGGACTTC
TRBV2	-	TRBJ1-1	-	CASSVYQGFTEAFF	TGTGCCAGCAGTGTATATCAGGGTTTCACTGAAGCTTTCTTT
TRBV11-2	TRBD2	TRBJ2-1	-	CASSLAPSGTYNEQFF	TGTGCCAGCAGCTTAGCCCCTAGCGGGACTTACAATGAGCAGTTCTTC
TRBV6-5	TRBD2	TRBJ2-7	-	CASSYSVSSGTSEQYF	TGTGCCAGCAGTTACTCGGTCTCGAGCGGGACCTCGGAGCAGTACTTC
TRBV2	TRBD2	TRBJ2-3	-	CASNNGLAGFTDTQYF	TGTGCCAGCAACAATGGACTAGCGGGTTTTACAGATACGCAGTATTTT
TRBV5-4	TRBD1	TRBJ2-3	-	CASSLGTGEGTDTQYF	TGTGCCAGCAGCTTGGGGACAGGGGAAGGCACAGATACGCAGTATTTT
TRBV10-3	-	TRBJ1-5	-	CAISESGEGGNQPQHF	TGTGCCATCAGTGAGTCGGGGGAAGGCGGCAATCAGCCCCAGCATTTT
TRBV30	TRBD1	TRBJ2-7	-	CALSLGTGASEQYF	TGTGCCCTCTCACTCGGGACAGGGGCTTCCGAGCAGTACTTC
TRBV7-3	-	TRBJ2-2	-	CASSLLPPTDSNTGELFF	TGTGCCAGCAGCTTATTGCCCCCTACGGACTCGAACACCGGGGAGCTGTTTTTT
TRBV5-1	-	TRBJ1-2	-	CASSLVFGGEANYGYTF	TGCGCCAGCAGCTTGGTTTTCGGGGGAGAAGCTAACTATGGCTACACCTTC
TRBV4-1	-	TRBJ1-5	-	CASSQDTPSPQPQHF	TGCGCCAGCAGCCAGGACACACCCTCCCCTCAGCCCCAGCATTTT
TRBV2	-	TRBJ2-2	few	CASSLRQGRSGELFF	TGTGCCAGCAGCCTCCGGCAGGGACGGTCCGGGGAGCTGTTTTTT
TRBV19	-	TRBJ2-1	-	CASSPSWDEQFF	TGTGCCAGTAGCCCCTCTTGGGATGAGCAGTTCTTC
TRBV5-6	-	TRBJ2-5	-	CASNLLGRGLFQETQYF	TGTGCCAGCAACCTCCTTGGGCGGGGGCTCTTTCAAGAGACCCAGTACTTC
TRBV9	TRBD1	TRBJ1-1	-	CASSFTGDPNTEAFF	TGTGCCAGCAGCTTTACAGGGGACCCGAACACTGAAGCTTTCTTT
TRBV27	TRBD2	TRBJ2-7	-	CASSSLGVAGDGEQYF	TGTGCCAGCAGTTCCCTCGGGGTAGCGGGAGACGGCGAGCAGTACTTC
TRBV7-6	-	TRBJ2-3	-	CASSLVGGGTDTQYF	TGTGCCAGCAGCTTAGTCGGGGGAGGCACAGATACGCAGTATTTT
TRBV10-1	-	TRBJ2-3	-	CASSDPDTQYF	TGCGCCAGCAGTGACCCAGATACGCAGTATTTT
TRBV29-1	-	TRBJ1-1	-	CSVVRGEGTEAFF	TGCAGCGTTGTCAGAGGGGAGGGGACCGAAGCTTTCTTT
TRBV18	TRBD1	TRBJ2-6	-	CASSSRTGDSSGANVLTF	TGTGCCAGCTCATCTCGGACAGGGGACAGCTCTGGGGCCAACGTCCTGACTTTC
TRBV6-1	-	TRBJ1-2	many	CASSEAGVLNYGYTF	TGTGCCAGCAGTGAAGCAGGGGTACTCAACTATGGCTACACCTTC
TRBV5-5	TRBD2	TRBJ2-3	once	CASSLLDGRGDTQYF	TGTGCCAGCAGCTTGCTGGACGGGAGGGGAGATACGCAGTATTTT
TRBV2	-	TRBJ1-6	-	CASSEALKAGSSYNSPLHF	TGTGCCAGCAGTGAAGCGCTTAAGGCAGGGAGCTCCTATAATTCACCCCTCCACTTT
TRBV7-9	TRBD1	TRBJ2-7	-	CASSSRDRVSYEQYF	TGTGCCAGCAGCTCCCGGGACAGGGTCTCCTACGAGCAGTACTTC
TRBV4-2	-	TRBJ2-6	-	CASSRGREGVAGANVLTF	TGTGCCAGCAGCAGAGGGAGGGAGGGGGTCGCTGGGGCCAACGTCCTGACTTTC
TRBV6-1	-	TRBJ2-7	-	CASSEGTWRDSYEQYF	TGTGCCAGCAGTGAAGGAACTTGGAGGGACTCCTACGAGCAGTACTTC
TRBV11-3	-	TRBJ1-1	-	CASSLDGSGNTEAFF	TGTGCCAGCAGCTTAGATGGCAGTGGGAACACTGAAGCTTTCTTT
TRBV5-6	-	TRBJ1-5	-	CASSFSGSGNQPQHF	TGTGCCAGCAGCTTTTCGGGGTCTGGCAATCAGCCCCAGCATTTT
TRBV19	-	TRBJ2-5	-	CASRQGGQETQYF	TGTGCCAGTAGGCAGGGAGGTCAAGAGACCCAGTACTTC
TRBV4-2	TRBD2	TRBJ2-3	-	CASSQDPSGGVADTQYF	TGTGCCAGCAGCCAAGATCCGAGCGGGGGGGTAGCAGATACGCAGTATTTT
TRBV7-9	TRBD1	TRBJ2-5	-	CASSLVPGQRETQYF	TGTGCCAGCAGCTTAGTCCCGGGACAGCGAGAGACCCAGTACTTC
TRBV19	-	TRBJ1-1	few	CASSNRGLGEAFF	TGTGCCAGTAGTAATCGGGGTTTAGGTGAAGCTTTCTTT
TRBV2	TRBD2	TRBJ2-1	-	CASRAGLAGSNEQFF	TGTGCCAGCAGAGCGGGACTAGCGGGGTCCAATGAGCAGTTCTTC
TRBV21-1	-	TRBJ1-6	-	CASSKVAPPLFPSRQGFNNSPLHF	TGTGCCAGCAGCAAAGTTGCCCCCCCCCTTTTTCCGTCCAGACAGGGGTTTAATAATTCACCCCTCCACTTT
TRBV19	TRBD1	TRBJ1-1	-	CASSPGTALIQDEAFF	TGTGCCAGTAGTCCCGGGACAGCACTAATTCAAGATGAAGCTTTCTTT
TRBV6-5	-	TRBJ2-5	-	CASTRGRWETQYF	TGTGCCAGCACCCGGGGCAGGTGGGAGACCCAGTACTTC
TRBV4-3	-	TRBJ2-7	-	CASSQGSRHLSYEQYF	TGCGCCAGCAGCCAAGGCTCCCGGCACCTCTCCTACGAGCAGTACTTC
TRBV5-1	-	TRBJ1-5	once	CASSAIPGARQPQHF	TGCGCCAGCAGCGCGATTCCAGGGGCGCGTCAGCCCCAGCATTTT
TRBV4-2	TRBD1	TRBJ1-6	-	CASSQAGTDASPLHF	TGTGCCAGCAGCCAAGCCGGGACAGATGCTTCACCCCTCCACTTT
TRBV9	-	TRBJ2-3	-	CASMVGLAGTDTQYF	TGTGCCAGCATGGTCGGGCTAGCAGGTACAGATACGCAGTATTTT
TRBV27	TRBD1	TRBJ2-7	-	CASSPLLAGGNEQYF	TGTGCCAGCAGCCCCCTCCTCGCAGGGGGCAACGAGCAGTACTTC
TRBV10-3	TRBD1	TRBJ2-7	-	CAIGPEPGGEQYF	TGTGCCATCGGGCCCGAGCCAGGGGGAGAGCAGTACTTC
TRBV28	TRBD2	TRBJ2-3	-	CASSSSRDGRDTQYF	TGTGCCAGCAGTTCTAGCCGGGACGGGAGGGATACGCAGTATTTT
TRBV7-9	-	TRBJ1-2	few	CASSLVHVANYGYTF	TGTGCCAGCAGCTTAGTCCATGTGGCTAACTATGGCTACACCTTC
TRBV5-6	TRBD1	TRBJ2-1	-	CASRFPGQGFHEQFF	TGTGCCAGCAGGTTTCCGGGACAGGGGTTCCATGAGCAGTTCTTC
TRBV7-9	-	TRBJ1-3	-	CASSLMTANTIYF	TGTGCCAGCAGCTTAATGACAGCAAACACCATATATTTT
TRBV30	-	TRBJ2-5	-	CAWSSDQETQYF	TGTGCCTGGAGTTCGGATCAAGAGACCCAGTACTTC
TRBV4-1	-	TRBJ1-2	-	CASSQPEMRFQLNANYGYTF	TGCGCCAGCAGCCAACCCGAAATGAGGTTCCAGCTAAATGCTAACTATGGCTACACCTTC
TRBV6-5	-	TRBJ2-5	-	CASSYSRGVQETQYF	TGTGCCAGCAGTTACTCGAGGGGGGTCCAAGAGACCCAGTACTTC
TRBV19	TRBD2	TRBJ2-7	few	CASSGRLAGADEQYF	TGTGCCAGTAGTGGCCGACTAGCGGGAGCCGACGAGCAGTACTTC
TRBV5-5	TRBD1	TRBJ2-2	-	CATRTGTGELFF	TGTGCCACCAGGACAGGGACCGGGGAGCTGTTTTTT
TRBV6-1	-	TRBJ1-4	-	CASSPTINEKLFF	TGTGCCAGCAGTCCCACAATTAATGAAAAACTGTTTTTT
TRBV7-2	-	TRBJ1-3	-	CASSFSGAGNTIYF	TGTGCCAGCAGCTTTTCAGGGGCTGGAAACACCATATATTTT
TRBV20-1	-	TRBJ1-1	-	CSAAAPREAFF	TGCAGTGCCGCCGCCCCAAGGGAAGCTTTCTTT
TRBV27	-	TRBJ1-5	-	CASSAGEYGQPQHF	TGTGCCAGCAGTGCAGGGGAGTACGGTCAGCCCCAGCATTTT
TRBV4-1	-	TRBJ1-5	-	CASSQDGGNQPQHF	TGCGCCAGCAGCCAAGATGGGGGAAATCAGCCCCAGCATTTT
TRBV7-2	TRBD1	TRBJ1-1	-	CASSPPTGVTEAFF	TGTGCCAGCAGCCCTCCCACAGGGGTGACTGAAGCTTTCTTT
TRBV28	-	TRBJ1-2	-	CASSTSREGAGYTF	TGTGCCAGCAGTACGTCCCGGGAGGGAGCCGGCTACACCTTC
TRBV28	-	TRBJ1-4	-	CASNTGTREKLFF	TGTGCCAGCAACACAGGGACGCGGGAAAAACTGTTTTTT